Detailed here is one TCR beta chain. The antigen remains undetermined. The sample contains more than one DNA sequence encoding this CDR3. These data originate in a study of shared clonotypes between healthy human individuals. Notes on the study in general: When naive CD4 clonotypes were compared across several donors, around 4.6% were shared.

Authors' analysis steps: Filtering differed, since immunoSEQ gave only junction sequences and no quality scores. Clones were sequenced by immunoSEQ multiplex PCR, and TCRdb holds only the in-frame ones, with some missing. From that table come the V and J calls and clone size; the DNA was used to work out D and trimming. This sample has around 610,000 clones; around 96% occur once, and the top ten carry approximately 0.1%. This CDR3 is 14 amino acids long. Germline lookup yields CDR1 LNHDA and CDR2 SQIVND (reference sequence). V gave up 1 base and J gave up 1 base, with 5 bases separating them. CD8 cells classed as naive were CD45RO-negative and positively selected for CCR7, excluding terminally differentiated effector memory CD45RA+ cells. Donors included only healthy HIV-negative adults lacking recent acute infections or vaccinations.

V usage is TRBV19 and J usage is TRBJ1-5; maybe TRBD1 (5 bases). This sequence was found in a woman aged 25 to 39 in good health. The sample comprised naive CD8+ T cells sorted from blood. The CDR3 nucleotides read TGTGCCAGTAGTATAGGGGACAGCAATCAGCCCCAGCATTTT. It codes for CASSIGDSNQPQHF.